This T cell receptor beta chain was recovered during a study of technical replicates of blood from a handful of donors. Trimming cost V 5 bases and J 3 bases, with 13 bases left between them. Germline values: CDR1 SQVTM, CDR2 ANQGSEA. This CDR3 region has 13 residues. The repertoire was sequenced with immunoSEQ multiplex PCR; TCRdb's copy has only in-frame clones and lacks some. This sample yields tens of thousands of clones, of which about nine tenths are seen a single time; around 0.37% belongs to the top ten. The sample was T cells isolated from PBMCs. This rearrangement joins TRBV29-1 to TRBJ1-2; the D is unclear. The TCR sequence derives from a human donor in good health. This CDR3 is CSVPHASDYGYTF. The CDR3 DNA sequence: TGCAGCGTTCCCCACGCATCGGACTATGGCTACACCTTC.